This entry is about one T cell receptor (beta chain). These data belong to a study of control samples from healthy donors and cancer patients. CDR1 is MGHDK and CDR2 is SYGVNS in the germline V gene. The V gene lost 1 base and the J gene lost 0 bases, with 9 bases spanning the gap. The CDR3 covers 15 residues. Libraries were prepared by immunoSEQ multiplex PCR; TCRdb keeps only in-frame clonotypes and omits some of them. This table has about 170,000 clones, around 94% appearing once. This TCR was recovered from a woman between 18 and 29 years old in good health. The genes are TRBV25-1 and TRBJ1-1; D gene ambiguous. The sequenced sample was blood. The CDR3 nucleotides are TGTGCCAGCAGTGAATTCGGTACAGTGAACACTGAAGCTTTCTTT. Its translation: CASSEFGTVNTEAFF.